This T cell receptor beta chain was recorded in a study of early T cells in non-severe SARS-CoV-2 infection (dated by TCRdb to the early 2020s). In the study overall: Bulk RNA from unsorted whole blood was used for TCR sequencing, so alpha and beta chains could not be paired.

Libraries were constructed by 5' RACE. Sequencing used a NextSeq 500. Unique molecular identifiers were attached to individual cDNA molecules in the TCR library protocol so that sequencing error and PCR bias could be corrected. Both TCR alpha and beta chains were sequenced, and tight co-correlation was observed between alpha and beta sequence abundances in each sample. From the authors' description of their analysis: Decombinator V4 was used to annotate TCR sequences for V gene, J gene and CDR3. TCRs were defined as expanded if a significant change between any two time points was detected under a Poisson model with p below 0.0001. TCR abundances were normalised to the total number of TCRs sequenced per sample and were expressed as counts per million. MAIT TCRs were defined by TRAV1-2 paired with TRAJ12, TRAJ20 or TRAJ33, and iNKT TCRs by TRAV10 paired with TRAJ18. VDJdb, accessed 1 November 2021, was searched for CMV, EBV and SARS-CoV-2 annotated TCRs, with TCRs annotated for multiple antigens excluded. TCRdb redid the processing of the public reads, applying fastp at Q25 and MiXCR, and retained in-frame beta chains. Rows matching on CDR3 protein sequence are summarized as one entry with the most common DNA and genes. TCRdb, not the authors, supplied the V and J calls. Recorded for this sample are just under 65,000 distinct CDR3 sequences; around 6.5% of them occurred a single time. The leading ten clones occupy about 3% of the sample.

A case-control design nested within a healthcare worker cohort in London, UK, was used, with weekly nasopharyngeal swab PCR tests and blood sampling performed. Healthcare workers were recruited during the week of the UK lockdown, between 23 and 31 March 2020, and followed weekly for up to roughly 15 weeks. The CDR3 starts with the cysteine, ends with the phenylalanine, and has 15 residues. Only the CDR3 DNA is retained, 45 bases long and in frame from the first base. For this chain, trimming is 5 bases at the V end and 5 bases at the J end, and the number of junction bases without a gene match is 7. CDR1 SGHVS and CDR2 FNYEAQ are derived from the germline V gene. Broad study findings and their caveats: Matching against VDJdb was skewed toward anti-spike CD8 responses, likely underestimated virus-specific expansions, and missed private and CD4 specificities.

With respect to this clonotype: Its recognized antigen is unknown. There are no base qualities to consult, and no much larger clone falls within one base.

This receptor was obtained from an adult who was a healthcare worker with PCR-confirmed SARS-CoV-2 infection or an uninfected control (not recorded which). The sequences come from whole blood, collected at baseline. Rearrangement joined TRBV7-6 to TRBJ2-3; TRBD1 matches 10 bases in the middle. The DNA is as follows: TGTGCCAGCAGCACCCGACAGGGGGCTGGAGATACGCAGTATTTT. Translated, this gives CASSTRQGAGDTQYF.